This T cell receptor beta chain was sequenced during a study of Ad26.COV2.S vaccination and SARS-CoV-2 variants. Overall study: Ad26.COV2.S shots went into the muscle once or twice, 56 days apart.

The CDR3 totals 12 residues. Germline V CDR1 and CDR2: MDHEN, SYDVKM. Trimming pared 3 bases from V and 3 bases from J, leaving 5 bases between. This clone appeared a single time. Treatment here: about 20 received Ad26.COV2.S at low or high dose, single or two shots; roughly five received placebo; per-sample allocation not given. Samples came from day 63 after the first vaccine or placebo injection. Profiling relied on immunoSEQ multiplex PCR, and the TCRdb table lists in-frame clones only, not all of them. The data hold 400,000 to 450,000 clones, with 92% observed a single time. V is TRBV28 and J is TRBJ1-2, with D unresolved. The sample in question was peripheral blood, obtained in a trial of Ad26.COV2.S vaccine versus placebo. The receptor comes from a person aged 18-60 years who received the Ad26.COV2.S COVID-19 vaccine or a placebo. The CDR3 here is CASSFSHYGYTF. In DNA, the CDR3 is TGTGCCAGCAGTTTTTCTCACTATGGCTACACCTTC.